The clone carrying this T cell receptor beta chain was seen once. No antigen is known for it. The sample originates from a study of post-analysis software for immune sequencing data. Every TCR beta cDNA library bore unique molecular identifiers. MiXCR, applied by TCRdb to the PCR reads, yields one record per CDR3 protein. The sample holds hundreds of thousands of distinct CDR3 sequences, roughly three fifths seen once. This CDR3 comprises 13 residues. Germline loops: CDR1 SEHNR, CDR2 FQNEAQ (reference sequence). Trimming cost V 5 bases and J 4 bases, with 11 bases left between them. Study-wide points: Four or five TRBV segments, TRBV5-6, TRBV5-1 and TRBV20-1 among them, were found more frequent in patients than controls.

The material sequenced was blood. The chain links TRBV7-9 to TRBJ1-1; D unclear. The sequence was obtained from a girl aged 2 to 9 with multiple sclerosis. This chain's CDR3 is CASSPDTSTEAFF. The CDR3, as DNA: TGTGCCAGCAGCCCCGACACTTCCACTGAAGCTTTCTTT.